This TCR beta chain was identified during a study of control samples from healthy donors and cancer patients. After removal of 0 bases from V and 2 bases from J, the junction contained 3 bases not matched to a gene. This CDR3 is 16 amino acids long. The germline V gene encodes CDR1 SGHTS and CDR2 YDEGEE. The repertoire was sequenced with immunoSEQ multiplex PCR; TCRdb's copy has only in-frame clones and lacks some. The table includes 75,000 to 95,000 clones, approximately 84% detected once. The sequence was obtained from a man between 65 and 85 years old with lung cancer. Sequencing was performed on PBMCs. The rearrangement uses TRBV5-8 and TRBJ2-3; 10 nucleotides line up with TRBD2. In DNA, the CDR3 is TGTGCCAGCAGCTTGGGGAGCGGGGGGGCCACAGATACGCAGTATTTT. Translating gives CASSLGSGGATDTQYF.